Listed below are T cell receptor beta chains from one sample, sequenced in a study of T cells and copy number aberrations in small-cell lung cancer. Assay used: immunoSEQ multiplex PCR; TCRdb lists only in-frame clones, some missing. The sample shows fewer than 3,000 clones, 82% of them seen only once. Material: normal tissue next to the tumor. The receptors originated from a woman aged 45-65 years with small cell lung cancer. CDR3s include the opening cysteine and the closing phenylalanine or tryptophan. The D gene is left open where the match is weak. A row's size may be missing; if present it is once, few, many or a size class.

14	NA	TRBJ1-5	TRBV6-5	NA	CASRSGYSNQPQHF	TGTGCCAGCAGATCAGGGTATAGCAATCAGCCCCAGCATTTT
16	TRBD2	TRBJ2-7	TRBV5-1	NA	CASSLNAGLAQYEQYF	TGCGCCAGCAGCTTAAACGCGGGACTAGCTCAATACGAGCAGTACTTC
14	NA	TRBJ1-1	TRBV5-6	NA	CASSFLSIEEEAFF	TGTGCCAGCAGCTTTTTGTCCATTGAGGAAGAAGCTTTCTTT
13	TRBD1	TRBJ1-2	TRBV7-6	NA	CASSSGQNYGYTF	TGTGCCAGCAGCTCGGGACAGAACTATGGCTACACCTTC
13	NA	TRBJ1-2	TRBV14	few	CASSPGTNYGYTF	TGTGCCAGCAGCCCCGGGACGAACTATGGCTACACCTTC
16	TRBD1	TRBJ2-6	TRBV15	few	CATSAQGSSGANVLTF	TGTGCCACCAGCGCACAGGGGAGCTCTGGGGCCAACGTCCTGACTTTC
12	NA	TRBJ1-5	TRBV6-6	NA	CASSLSNQPQHF	TGTGCCAGCAGTCTGAGCAATCAGCCCCAGCATTTT
15	TRBD1	TRBJ2-3	TRBV15	NA	CATSREGQGTDTQYF	TGTGCCACCAGCAGGGAGGGACAGGGCACAGATACGCAGTATTTT
13	NA	TRBJ1-1	TRBV7-2	NA	CASRVQQNTEAFF	TGTGCCAGCAGGGTCCAGCAGAACACTGAAGCTTTCTTT
14	NA	TRBJ2-3	TRBV30	NA	CAWTRLDSTDTQYF	TGTGCCTGGACCCGTTTAGATAGCACAGATACGCAGTATTTT
15	TRBD1	TRBJ1-2	TRBV6-1	once	CASTLSTGGTGGYTF	TGTGCCAGCACCCTCTCGACAGGGGGCACGGGTGGCTACACCTTC
14	NA	TRBJ1-1	TRBV30	NA	CAWTGVAGNTEAFF	TGTGCCTGGACGGGTGTCGCCGGCAACACTGAAGCTTTCTTT
12	NA	TRBJ2-2	TRBV11-3	NA	CASSLVGGELFF	TGTGCCAGCAGCTTAGTTGGCGGGGAGCTGTTTTTT
13	NA	TRBJ2-1	TRBV27	NA	CASSLFTGYEQFF	TGTGCCAGCAGTTTATTCACGGGGTATGAGCAGTTCTTC
13	NA	TRBJ2-7	TRBV7-7	NA	CASSPGPTYEQYF	TGTGCTAGCAGCCCGGGACCGACTTACGAGCAGTACTTC
13	NA	TRBJ1-2	TRBV18	few	CASSPATVGGYTF	TGTGCCAGCTCACCAGCGACGGTGGGGGGCTACACCTTC
13	NA	TRBJ1-4	TRBV2	NA	CASSEEGIEKLFF	TGTGCCAGCAGTGAAGAGGGAATTGAAAAATTGTTTTTT
15	NA	TRBJ2-7	TRBV15	NA	CATSRDFEGGYEQYF	TGTGCCACCAGCAGAGATTTTGAGGGGGGCTACGAGCAGTACTTC